This T cell receptor beta chain is drawn from a study of blood T cells in healthy people across ages. Total RNA, at least 5.5 micrograms per sample, came from PBMCs. CDR1 and CDR2 from the germline V gene are SQVTM and ANQGSEA. The CDR3 is 12 amino acids. Next came a second PCR, run for about 6 to 12 cycles, which used a sample-barcoded 5' primer along with a J-beta primer mix. Each cDNA molecule received a tag from a template-switch adaptor that had 12 random nucleotides. Using its own MiXCR run on the 5' RACE reads, TCRdb lists one record per CDR3 protein. Of over 1.5 million distinct CDR3 sequences detected, roughly 49% appear once; the ten largest clones hold 2.1%.

The source material was blood. V usage is TRBV29-1 and J usage is TRBJ2-2; 8 bases are shared with TRBD1. This receptor was obtained from a woman in her forties in good health. The CDR3 loop reads CTGTGNTGELFF. The CDR3, as DNA: TGCACCGGGACAGGGAACACCGGGGAGCTGTTTTTT.